Given below is one T cell receptor beta chain in context. There is no known antigen for this receptor. Nothing much larger sits one base from this clone, and base qualities are not available. The trial excluded patients who had a history of autoimmune disease or were on systemic immunosuppression. Peripheral blood for TCR sequencing was collected from all dose cohorts at baseline, on cycle 4 day 1, and on cycle 7 day 1. The samples were taken from a phase I, first-in-human, multicenter, open-label dose-escalation trial of ivuxolimab. Adults with locally advanced or metastatic melanoma, renal cell, hepatocellular, or head and neck squamous cell carcinoma were enrolled in the trial. Before TCR sequencing, CD4+ T cells and CD8+ T cells from peripheral blood were sorted into separate populations. This specimen comes from a study of OX40 agonist ivuxolimab in advanced cancers. For context, the study as a whole: Ivuxolimab was a fully human IgG2 agonistic monoclonal antibody targeting the costimulatory receptor OX40 (CD134). Intravenous ivuxolimab was administered to patients every 2 weeks at six dose levels: 0.01, 0.1, 0.3, 1.5, 3 and 10 mg/kg. Of the 50 to 55 dose-escalation patients, hepatocellular carcinoma was present in 19, melanoma in some 15, renal cell carcinoma in 9 and head and neck cancer in 9. In the dose-escalation cohort, approximately 82% of patients were male, and the mean age was approximately 64 years, with a range of roughly 20 to 80. Patients were allowed to have had prior anti-PD-1, anti-PD-L1 or anti-CTLA-4 therapy, and approximately 40% of the dose-escalation patients had previously received checkpoint inhibitors. Partial responses were achieved by three dose-escalation patients, of whom one had hepatocellular carcinoma and two had cutaneous melanoma. Peripheral TCRbeta sequencing aimed to test whether ivuxolimab altered TCR sequence diversity and caused clonal T-cell expansion. The paper reports the monotherapy dose-escalation portion (N = 52 patients) of the phase I ivuxolimab trial.

Here is what the overall study found, with its caveats: In partial responders in the 0.1-3.0 mg/kg groups, normalized peripheral clonal expansion was found to be among the lowest, especially among CD8+ T cells. Which antigens the clonally expanded peripheral T cells were specific for was not determined. At doses from 0.1 to 3.0 mg/kg, clonal expansion was seen in both CD4+ and CD8+ blood T cells between baseline and week 6. After ivuxolimab, CD8+ T cells had more expanded clones than CD4+ T cells on average. Low levels of normalized T-cell clonal expansion were also seen in some patients who did not respond.

The CDR3, cysteine through phenylalanine, is 14 amino acids long. The kept DNA is CDR3 alone, 42 bases in frame from the first base. Trimming takes 5 bases from V and 0 bases from J, and the germline ends sit 10 bases apart. CDR1 and CDR2, per the germline V gene, are SGHTA and FQGNSA. Genomic DNA was extracted from sorted cells for sequencing of the TCRbeta CDR3 region. TCRbeta CDR3 regions were sequenced using the immunoSEQ Assay. TCRdb retrieved this table from immuneACCESS and kept in-frame rearrangements only. Not all clones are present; in checked studies, unresolved V genes account for under half, and no reason is known for the remainder. This sample has 70,000 to 85,000 clones in its table, and roughly 84% of those were observed once. Of the sample, about 1% is held by the ten largest clones.

The TCR originated in an adult with an advanced solid tumor such as melanoma, head and neck, liver or kidney cancer. The chain is made from TRBV7-2 and TRBJ1-2; the best D guess is TRBD1, with 6 bases matching. The sequencing used CD4+ or CD8+ T cells sorted from blood, collected in a trial of the OX40 agonist ivuxolimab. The CDR3 reads CASSPGTPNYGYTF. The DNA sequence is given as TGTGCCAGCAGCCCGGGGACACCTAACTATGGCTACACCTTC.